The 10 T cell receptor beta chains below all came from one sample that was sequenced in a study of cytomegalovirus exposure and HLA in healthy donors. The PCR was carried out with 60 Vbeta primers and 13 Jbeta primers. This table comes from immunoSEQ multiplex PCR, and its TCRdb copy is limited to in-frame clones, with some not included. The sample comprises about 70,000 clones, 75% to 90% of which are singletons, and 12% rests with the top ten. The material sequenced was PBMCs. The receptors were gathered from a woman in her thirties in good health and CMV-seropositive.

The rearrangement joins TRBV2 to TRBJ1-3; D is unclear. Germline V gene data show CDR1 as SNHLY and CDR2 as FYNNEI. The CDR3 loop spans 15 amino acids. Trimming shortened V by 1 base and J by 0 bases, and 7 bases separated the two germline ends. CDR3 loop: CASSEGLFSGNTIYF. DNA for the CDR3: TGTGCCAGCAGTGAAGGGCTCTTCTCTGGAAACACCATATATTTT.

V and J are TRBV13 and TRBJ1-1, with TRBD1 matching 11 bases. This CDR3 has 14 residues. Germline V CDR1 and CDR2: PRHDT, FYEKMQ (reference sequence). V gave up 4 bases and J gave up 3 bases; unmatched junction bases: 1. The CDR3, as DNA: TGTGCCAGCAGCTGGGGACAGGGGGACACTGAAGCTTTCTTT. Translating it yields CASSWGQGDTEAFF.

The V and J genes are TRBV12-5 and TRBJ2-7; TRBD1 matches at 10 bases. V shed 3 bases and J 5 bases; nucleotides not matched to a gene: 13. This CDR3 has 17 amino acids. Per the germline V gene, CDR1 is LGHNT and CDR2 is FRNRAP. DNA of the CDR3: TGTGCTAGTGGTTTTACCGTACCGGGACAGGGGTTCAACGAGCAGTACTTC. Protein product: CASGFTVPGQGFNEQYF.

The V and J genes are TRBV25-1 and TRBJ2-1, with 7 bases that match TRBD1. V shed 6 bases, J shed 4 bases, and the junction held 6 bases outside the gene matches. The CDR3 sequence is 14 residues long. Germline V CDR1 and CDR2: MGHDK, SYGVNS. CDR3 coding DNA: TGTGCCAGCAGCCAACCGACAGGGTACAATGAGCAGTTCTTC. This translates into CASSQPTGYNEQFF.

In its sample, this clone was seen once. The CDR3 loop is CASSLGGTSGFYNEQFF. The DNA of the CDR3 is TGCGCCAGCAGCTTGGGGGGGACTAGCGGGTTCTACAATGAGCAGTTCTTC. This chain joins TRBV5-1 and TRBJ2-1, with TRBD2 identical over 12 bases. The germline V gene encodes CDR1 SGHRS and CDR2 YFSETQ. The CDR3 extends over 17 amino acids. Losses at the gene ends were 0 bases for V and 3 bases for J; bases not matched to a gene: 4.

The chain employs TRBV10-3 and TRBJ2-7; 7 bases fit TRBD2. CDR3 length: 14 residues. Losses at the gene ends were 4 bases for V and 5 bases for J; bases not matched to a gene: 8. Looked up from germline, CDR1 is ENHRY and CDR2 is SYGVKD. CDR3 sequence: CAISVTSEGDEQYF. CDR3 coding DNA: TGTGCCATCAGTGTAACTAGCGAAGGCGACGAGCAGTACTTC.

This clone has just one count. The rearrangement links TRBV6-1 to TRBJ1-1, with D maybe TRBD1 (6 bases). The V end was cut by 5 bases, the J end by 7 bases, with 8 bases between. Germline CDR1 reads MNHNS; CDR2 reads SASEGT. The CDR3 is 11 residues long. CDR3 nucleotide sequence: TGTGCCAGCAGTTACAGGGATGAAGCTTTCTTT. Translating gives CASSYRDEAFF.

The rearrangement joins TRBV7-8 to TRBJ2-7; D is ambiguous. V was cut by 3 bases and J by 3 bases, with 9 bases left in between. This CDR3 region has 13 residues. From germline, CDR1 is SGHVS and CDR2 FQNEAQ. The CDR3 spells CASSFGRNYEQYF. The DNA of the CDR3 is TGTGCCAGCAGCTTTGGCAGGAACTACGAGCAGTACTTC.

V and J are TRBV2 and TRBJ2-5, with D possibly being TRBD2 (5 bases). CDR1 SNHLY and CDR2 FYNNEI come from the germline V gene. V lost 6 bases to trimming and J lost 1 base, with 9 bases between them. The CDR3 has 13 residues. The CDR3 bases are TGTGCCAGCAGGAGGACTTCCCAAGAGACCCAGTACTTC. Its translation is CASRRTSQETQYF.

The V call is TRBV2, the J call TRBJ1-5, with D hard to call. V shed 11 bases and J shed 2 bases, with 13 bases lying between them. The CDR3 covers 13 residues. Germline CDR1 SNHLY, CDR2 FYNNEI. CDR3: CAVRREGNQPQHF. For the CDR3, the DNA is TGTGCCGTAAGAAGAGAGGGCAATCAGCCCCAGCATTTT.